The 30 T cell receptor beta chains below come from one sample, sequenced in a study of glioma-infiltrating T cells. Amplification of TCR alpha and beta CDR3 regions from RNA used iRepertoire nested multiplex PCR. Each CDR3 protein is one row after TCRdb ran MiXCR on the multiplex PCR reads. The sample includes about 130,000 distinct CDR3 sequences, roughly 24% seen only once; the top ten take 15%. Sequenced material: glioma tissue, nonneoplastic brain tissue, or PBMCs (not recorded which). The source of these receptors is a human donor with low-grade glioma or glioblastoma, undergoing nonglioma brain surgery, or in good health (not recorded which).

This clonotype was detected many times. This chain's CDR3 is CSVSREKTYEQYF. CDR3 nucleotide sequence: TGCAGTGTTTCGAGGGAGAAGACCTACGAGCAGTACTTC. The gene calls are TRBV20-1 and TRBJ2-7; maybe TRBD2 (5 bases). The CDR3 is made up of 13 amino acids. V shed 7 bases and J shed 2 bases, with 15 bases lying between them. Germline values: CDR1 DFQATT, CDR2 SNEGSKA (reference sequence).

In the case of this clonotype: A clone one base away is much larger, so this may be a read error. The chain carries TRBV6-1 and TRBJ1-5, with TRBD1 as a possible D gene (5 bases). The V end lost 10 bases, the J end lost 4 bases, and 20 bases lay between the germline ends. This CDR3 has 15 residues. The germline V gene encodes CDR1 MNHNS and CDR2 SASEGT. Here the CDR3 DNA reads TGTGCCACCACCCCTATAGGGGCAGGGAATCAGCCCCAGCATTTT. Translated, it gives CATTPIGAGNQPQHF.

This clonotype was detected only a few times. The chain combines TRBV5-8 with TRBJ1-5; no clear D gene. Germline CDR1 and CDR2: SGHTS and YDEGEE. V lost 4 bases, J lost 6 bases, and 11 bases lay in between. This CDR3 has 13 residues. DNA of the CDR3: TGTGCCAGCAGCCTACTTAAGGGTCAGCCCCAGCATTTT. The encoded protein is CASSLLKGQPQHF.

This clonotype has a count of ten or more. The chain has TRBV30 and TRBJ2-3; TRBD2 aligns across 7 bases. CDR1 GTSNPN and CDR2 SVGIG come from the germline V gene (reference sequence). The CDR3 is 15 amino acids. V lost 7 bases and J lost 0; bases outside the gene matches: 10. CDR3 amino acids: CASQEAGSSTDTQYF. The CDR3 DNA sequence: TGTGCCTCACAAGAAGCGGGAAGTAGCACAGATACGCAGTATTTT.

This chain connects TRBV29-1 to TRBJ2-3; 12 nucleotides match TRBD2. Losses at the gene ends were 4 bases for V and 0 bases for J; bases not matched to a gene: 11. Germline V gives CDR1 SQVTM, CDR2 ANQGSEA. CDR3 length: 18 residues. CDR3 sequence (DNA): TGCAGCGTTGCCACGACTAGCGGGGGTCCCTCTAGCACAGATACGCAGTATTTT. Translation: CSVATTSGGPSSTDTQYF.

This clonotype was seen many times. The rearrangement links TRBV4-1 to TRBJ2-1; possible D gene TRBD2, 6 bases. The CDR3 covers 14 residues. The V end was cut by 4 bases, the J end by 15 bases, with 22 bases between. CDR1 and CDR2 (germline): MGHRA, YSYEKL. The CDR3 sequence is CASSPSPGELEGFF. CDR3 sequence (DNA): TGCGCCAGCAGCCCCTCCCCGGGGGAACTAGAGGGGTTCTTC.

This sequence joins TRBV19 and TRBJ1-5; D not resolved. CDR1 is LNHDA and CDR2 is SQIVND in the germline V gene (reference sequence). V lost 7 bases and J 0 bases, leaving 13 bases between the germline ends. The CDR3 sequence is 15 residues long. The CDR3 coding sequence is TGTGCCAGTAATACCCCAGGAGATAGCAATCAGCCCCAGCATTTT. Amino acid sequence: CASNTPGDSNQPQHF.

In this sample, this clonotype turned up once. CDR3 coding DNA: TGTGCCAGCAGCCAAGGGATTATCGGCTACGAGCAGTACTTC. Its protein product is CASSQGIIGYEQYF. The chain uses TRBV2 and TRBJ2-7; the D is unclear. The CDR3 totals 14 residues. Germline CDR1 and CDR2: SNHLY and FYNNEI. V was pared by 6 bases and J by 3 bases, with 15 bases between.

Ten or more counts support this clonotype. The rearrangement uses TRBV28 and TRBJ1-2; 9 nucleotides agree with TRBD1. Looked up from germline, CDR1 is MDHEN and CDR2 is SYDVKM. With 5 bases clipped from V and 1 base from J, the junction kept 8 bases outside the gene matches. The CDR3 has 16 amino acids. DNA of the CDR3: TGTGCCAGCAGTCCGCAGACAGGGGGTTATAACTATGGCTACACCTTC. This encodes CASSPQTGGYNYGYTF.

This CDR3 reads CASSLYSTGSTGELFF. The CDR3 DNA is TGTGCCAGCAGCTTATATAGTACAGGGAGCACCGGGGAGCTGTTTTTT. J is TRBJ2-2 and V is TRBV7-9; a weak D match, TRBD1 (6 bases). Germline CDR1 and CDR2: SEHNR and FQNEAQ (reference sequence). This CDR3 contains 16 residues. Trimming removed 2 bases from V and 4 bases from J, with 14 bases in between.

This clonotype was counted at least ten times. J is TRBJ2-3 and V is TRBV20-1; possibly TRBD2 for D (6 bases). The CDR3 has 15 residues. The V gene lost 5 bases and the J gene lost 0 bases, with 15 bases spanning the gap. Germline CDR1 DFQATT, CDR2 SNEGSKA (reference sequence). Here the CDR3 reads CSADHQRVSTDTQYF. The CDR3 bases are TGCAGTGCTGACCACCAGCGGGTGAGCACAGATACGCAGTATTTT.

This clonotype was seen a few times. The rearrangement links TRBV7-2 to TRBJ2-3, with D uncertain. Between the trimmed V and J ends, which lost 8 bases and 5 bases, there was a span of 14 bases. The CDR3 length is 13 residues. Germline loops: CDR1 SGHTA, CDR2 FQGNSA. The CDR3 reads CASRTELRDTQYF. For the CDR3, the DNA is TGTGCCAGCCGCACCGAACTGCGAGATACGCAGTATTTT.

V and J are TRBV4-1 and TRBJ2-7; 7 bases align to TRBD2. CDR1 and CDR2 (germline): MGHRA, YSYEKL. Trimming removed 1 base from V and 3 bases from J; junction bases left unmatched: 9. The length of the CDR3 is 16 residues. The CDR3 DNA sequence: TGCGCCAGCAGCCAAGCGGGCGGGGGACTAAACTACGAGCAGTACTTC. It specifies CASSQAGGGLNYEQYF.

Remarks on this clonotype: This sequence may be a read error, since a much larger clone differs from it by one base. This chain joins TRBV6-2 or TRBV6-3 and TRBJ2-7; 8 nucleotides match TRBD1. The CDR3 has 15 amino acids. CDR1 MNHEY and CDR2 SVGEGT come from the germline V gene. The DNA for the CDR3 is TGTGCCAGCAGTTTCGCAGGGGGCCAAGTGTACGAGCAGCACTTC. Protein product: CASSFAGGQVYEQHF.

This sequence joins TRBV4-1 and TRBJ2-7; D unclear. CDR3 length: 18 residues. V was shortened by 0 bases and J by 6 bases, with 24 bases between the two germline ends. From germline, CDR1 is MGHRA and CDR2 YSYEKL. The CDR3 nucleotides read TGCGCCAGCAGCCAAGATGCGCTCCCCCAGTCTACCCTGGTCGAGCAGTACTTC. Its translation: CASSQDALPQSTLVEQYF.

The chain couples TRBV5-6 to TRBJ2-5, with TRBD1 as a possible D gene (7 bases). The V and J ends lost 0 bases and 2 bases respectively, with 17 bases between them. The CDR3 is 17 residues long. CDR1 SGHDT and CDR2 YYEEEE come from the germline V gene. The CDR3 coding sequence is TGTGCCAGCAGCTTGGCAGGGCAGGGGGGAAAGCAAGAGACCCAGTACTTC. It translates to CASSLAGQGGKQETQYF.

The chain links TRBV7-2 to TRBJ1-1; 7 nucleotides agree with TRBD1. Per germline, CDR1 SGHTA and CDR2 FQGNSA. The CDR3 is made up of 13 amino acids. The V gene end was trimmed by 8 bases and the J gene end by 1 base; junction bases not matched to a gene: 4. CDR3 DNA sequence: TGTGCCAGCGGGGACAGCGCGAACACTGAAGCTTTCTTT. It codes for CASGDSANTEAFF. The entire variable domain, with the rest obtained from reference TRBV7-2 and TRBJ1-1, is as follows: GAGVSQSPSNKVTEKGKDVELRCDPISGHTALYWYRQSLGQGLEFLIYFQGNSAPDKSGLPSDRFSAERTGGSVSTLTIQRTQQEDSAVYLCASGDSANTEAFFGQGTRLTVV.

This clonotype showed up many times. The chain links TRBV5-1 to TRBJ1-1; the D is unclear. The ends were cut back, 4 bases at V and 1 base at J, with 8 bases in the middle. Germline CDR1 and CDR2: SGHRS and YFSETQ. The CDR3 totals 13 residues. Written as DNA, the CDR3 is TGCGCCAGCAGCGGAGACCAGAACACTGAAGCTTTCTTT. This sequence encodes CASSGDQNTEAFF.

The table lists this clonotype with many counts. The chain recombines TRBV20-1 with TRBJ2-1, with D possibly TRBD1 on 6 matching bases. Germline values: CDR1 DFQATT, CDR2 SNEGSKA (reference sequence). The CDR3 length is 14 residues. Between the trimmed V and J ends, which lost 6 bases and 4 bases, there was a span of 16 bases. The CDR3 reads CSARPPTGYNEQFF. The CDR3 bases are TGCAGTGCCCGGCCCCCTACAGGGTACAATGAGCAGTTCTTC.

This clonotype was recorded a few times. The J gene is TRBJ2-3, the V gene TRBV3-1; D not certain. Between the trimmed V and J ends, which lost 5 bases and 4 bases, there was a span of 7 bases. This CDR3 is 12 amino acids long. The germline gives CDR1 LGHDT, CDR2 YNNKEL (reference sequence). CDR3 protein: CASSASSDTQYF. The CDR3 DNA follows: TGTGCCAGCAGCGCAAGCTCAGATACGCAGTATTTT.

This clonotype was seen at least ten times. The chain uses TRBV28 and TRBJ2-7; unclear D gene. The CDR3 totals 11 residues. Trimming left V 7 bases short and J 3 bases short, with 7 bases between. CDR1 is MDHEN, CDR2 SYDVKM, per germline. This CDR3 is CASTKLYEQYF. The CDR3 DNA reads TGTGCCAGCACTAAGCTCTACGAGCAGTACTTC.

This clonotype has a count of ten or more. The genes are TRBV4-2 and TRBJ2-7; the match to TRBD2 covers 7 bases. In germline, CDR1 is LGHNA, CDR2 YNFKEQ. V lost 0 bases to trimming and J lost 1 base; unmatched junction nucleotides: 15. CDR3 size: 19 residues. The DNA for the CDR3 is TGTGCCAGCAGCCAAGATCCCTCGGTAGCGGGCCTTCCTTCCTACGAGCAGTACTTC. Its protein product is CASSQDPSVAGLPSYEQYF.

This clonotype occurred many times. The V call is TRBV6-1, the J call TRBJ2-7; no firm D call. Germline V gene sequence: CDR1 MNHNS, CDR2 SASEGT. V shed 7 bases and J shed 1 base, with 11 bases lying between them. This CDR3 is built from 13 residues. CDR3 region: CASNSFQSYEQYF. CDR3 in DNA: TGTGCCAGCAATAGCTTTCAATCCTACGAGCAGTACTTC.

This clonotype was found once. One base away lies a much larger clone, so this may be a sequencing read error. The chain employs TRBV7-9 and TRBJ1-1; tentatively, D is TRBD1 (5 bases). The CDR3 length is 14 residues. Germline V gene lookup returns CDR1 SEHNR and CDR2 FQNEAQ (reference sequence). The CDR3: CASSFRAANTEGFF. The CDR3 DNA reads as TGTGCCAGCAGCTTCAGGGCAGCGAACACTGAAGGTTTCTTT.

This clonotype was detected only once. CDR3 DNA sequence: TGTGCCAGCAGCTTAGTTGGACTAGCGGGGGTCTACGAGCAGTACTTC. Protein product: CASSLVGLAGVYEQYF. V and J are TRBV7-2 and TRBJ2-7; 13 positions match TRBD2. J was trimmed by 3 bases and V by 1 base; bases with no gene match: 3. The length of the CDR3 is 16 residues. Germline CDR1 is SGHTA and CDR2 is FQGNSA. Full variable domain (remainder filled in from reference TRBV7-2 and TRBJ2-7): GAGVSQSPSNKVTEKGKDVELRCDPISGHTALYWYRQSLGQGLEFLIYFQGNSAPDKSGLPSDRFSAERTGGSVSTLTIQRTQQEDSAVYLCASSLVGLAGVYEQYFGPGTRLTVT.

A remark on this clonotype: A much larger clone sits a single nucleotide away, making a read error possible. The CDR3 spells CASSQGLALYNQQFF. In nucleotides, the CDR3 is TGCGCCAGCAGCCAAGGTCTTGCACTTTACAATCAGCAGTTCTTC. This chain connects TRBV4-1 to TRBJ2-1; D unresolved. CDR3 length equals 15 residues. Germline V lookup: CDR1 MGHRA, CDR2 YSYEKL.

The chain links TRBV6-4 to TRBJ2-1; 10 positions agree with TRBD2. Trimming at V came to 6 bases and at J to 3 bases, leaving 8 bases not matched to a gene. Per germline, CDR1 MRHNA and CDR2 SNTAGT. The CDR3 spans 16 residues. CDR3 DNA: TGTGCCAGCAGACCAACCGGGACTAGCGACTACAATGAGCAGTTCTTC. It specifies CASRPTGTSDYNEQFF.

As for this clonotype: Being one base from a much bigger clone, this may be a read error. V is TRBV12-5 and J is TRBJ2-7; D perhaps matches TRBD1 (6 bases). The CDR3 has 13 amino acids. V lost 8 bases, J lost 6 bases, and 17 bases lay in between. Germline V gene sequence: CDR1 LGHNT, CDR2 FRNRAP. CDR3 amino acids: CASPAGEIREQYF. The CDR3 region has the DNA TGTGCTAGTCCGGCAGGGGAGATTCGCGAGCAGTACTTC. Full variable domain (outside the CDR3, taken from reference TRBV12-5 and TRBJ2-7): DARVTQTPRHKVTEMGQEVTMRCQPILGHNTVFWYRQTMMQGLELLAYFRNRAPLDDSGMPKDRFSAEMPDATLATLKIQPSEPRDSAVYFCASPAGEIREQYFGPGTRLTVT.

The J gene is TRBJ1-3, the V gene TRBV12-3 or TRBV12-4; D is uncertain. V shed 6 bases and J shed 4 bases, with 10 bases lying between them. CDR3 size: 13 residues. This chain's CDR3 is CASSQAQGNTIYF. The CDR3 DNA is TGTGCCAGCAGCCAAGCACAGGGAAACACCATATATTTT.

This clonotype has a count of ten or more. The chain employs TRBV6-1 and TRBJ1-2; TRBD1 agrees at 9 bases. CDR1 and CDR2 from the germline V gene are MNHNS and SASEGT. The V gene end was trimmed by 6 bases and the J gene end by 7 bases; junction bases not matched to a gene: 9. The length of the CDR3 is 14 residues. This chain's CDR3 is CASSVTGGGSGYTF. For the CDR3, the DNA is TGTGCCAGCAGCGTAACAGGGGGCGGGAGTGGCTACACCTTC.